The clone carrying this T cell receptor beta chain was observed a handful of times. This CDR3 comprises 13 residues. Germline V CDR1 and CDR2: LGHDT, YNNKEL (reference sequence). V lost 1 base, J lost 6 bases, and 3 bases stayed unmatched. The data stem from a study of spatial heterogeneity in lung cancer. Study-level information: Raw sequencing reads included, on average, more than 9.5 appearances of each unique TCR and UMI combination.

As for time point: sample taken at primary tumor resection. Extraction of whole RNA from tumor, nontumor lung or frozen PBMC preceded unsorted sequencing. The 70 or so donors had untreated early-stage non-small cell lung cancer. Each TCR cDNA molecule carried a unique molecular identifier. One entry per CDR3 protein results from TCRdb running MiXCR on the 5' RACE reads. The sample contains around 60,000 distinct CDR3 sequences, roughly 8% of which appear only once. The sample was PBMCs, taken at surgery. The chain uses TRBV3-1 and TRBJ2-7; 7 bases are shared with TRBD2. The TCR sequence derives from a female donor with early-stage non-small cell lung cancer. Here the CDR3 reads CASSQGTSFEQYV. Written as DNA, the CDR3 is TGTGCCAGCAGCCAAGGGACTAGTTTCGAGCAGTACGTC.